The 5 T cell receptor beta chains in this list originate from one sample, sequenced in a study of kidney transplant recipient with SARS-CoV-2 infection. TCRdb re-called the reads with MiXCR, one entry per CDR3 protein. The data show fewer than 250,000 distinct CDR3 sequences, under 30% seen once. The sequencing here drew on a blood sample, taken at baseline and on roughly day 110 from a kidney transplant recipient. The source is a male patient in his 30s who had COVID-19 and was a kidney transplant recipient. Some of the T cells might come from the graft donor.

There are many counts of this clonotype. The chain recombines TRBV5-1 with TRBJ2-1; possibly TRBD2 for D (6 bases). V shed 0 bases and J shed 7 bases, with 14 bases lying between them. This CDR3 has 15 amino acids. From germline, CDR1 is SGHRS and CDR2 YFSETQ. The CDR3 spells CASSLGGTSGNEQFF. CDR3 nucleotides: TGCGCCAGCAGCTTGGGCGGGACCTCAGGGAATGAGCAGTTCTTC.

Only a few counts were recorded for this clonotype. The chain has TRBV5-6 and TRBJ2-5, with a possible D match to TRBD1 (6 bases). Deletions cut 1 base from V and 5 bases from J, with 12 bases between. This CDR3 has 14 amino acids. The V gene's germline CDR1 is SGHDT and CDR2 YYEEEE. The CDR3 region has the DNA TGTGCCAGCAGCTTGCAACAGGGTCTGGAGACCCAGTACTTC. It encodes CASSLQQGLETQYF.

Comment on this clonotype: This may arise from a read error, as a much more abundant clone is one base away. The chain uses TRBV7-2 and TRBJ2-2; TRBD2 is a possible D gene (6 bases). The germline V gene encodes CDR1 SGHTA and CDR2 FQGNSA. V lost 8 bases to trimming and J lost 1 base, with 14 bases between them. This CDR3 has 15 amino acids. The CDR3 sequence: CASGATSLNTGELFF. DNA for the CDR3: TGTGCCAGCGGCGCGACTAGTCTGAACACCGGGGAGCTGTTTTTT.

This clonotype was picked up many times. The chain combines TRBV11-2 with TRBJ2-7; tentatively, D is TRBD1 (6 bases). The length of the CDR3 is 15 residues. Trimming removed 5 bases from V and 4 bases from J, with 18 bases in between. Germline CDR1 and CDR2: SGHAT and FQNNGV. The CDR3 loop reads CASSKTQGSLYEQYF. The DNA of the CDR3 is TGTGCCAGCAGCAAGACACAGGGTAGTCTTTACGAGCAGTACTTC.

This clonotype has more than one count but fewer than ten. The gene calls are TRBV6-5 and TRBJ1-1; 8 nucleotides match TRBD1. V was pared by 2 bases and J by 1 base, with 9 bases of the junction left unmatched. Germline V CDR1 and CDR2: MNHEY, SVGAGI. This CDR3 region has 17 residues. CDR3 loop: CASSYRYRGKGNTEAFF. The DNA for the CDR3 is TGTGCCAGCAGTTACCGCTACAGGGGGAAAGGGAACACTGAAGCTTTCTTT.